This T cell receptor beta chain was recovered during a study of cytomegalovirus exposure and HLA in healthy donors. Looking at the study overall: Early released data had 80 million or so unique TCRs, all coming from HLA-typed donors.

The CDR3 totals 10 residues. Germline V gene sequence: CDR1 MDHEN, CDR2 SYDVKM. The V end lost 8 bases, the J end lost 6 bases, and 8 bases lay between the germline ends. Study-wide points: According to a later analysis, donors in an Asian-associated ancestry cluster reportedly had fewer N-insertions than the roughly 660-donor mean.

A note on this clone: Its antigen is not identified.

A multiplex PCR was run with 60 Vbeta primers and 13 Jbeta primers. Only in-frame clones appear in the TCRdb table, and some are missing; sequencing was by immunoSEQ multiplex PCR. The sample has 110,000 or so clones, 74% seen once. Material: PBMCs. V and J are TRBV28 and TRBJ2-7; D is unclear. This clonotype originated in a woman in her forties or fifties in good health and CMV-seropositive. The CDR3 DNA reads TGTGCCAGCCGAGGCCGCGAGCAGTACTTC. Translation: CASRGREQYF.